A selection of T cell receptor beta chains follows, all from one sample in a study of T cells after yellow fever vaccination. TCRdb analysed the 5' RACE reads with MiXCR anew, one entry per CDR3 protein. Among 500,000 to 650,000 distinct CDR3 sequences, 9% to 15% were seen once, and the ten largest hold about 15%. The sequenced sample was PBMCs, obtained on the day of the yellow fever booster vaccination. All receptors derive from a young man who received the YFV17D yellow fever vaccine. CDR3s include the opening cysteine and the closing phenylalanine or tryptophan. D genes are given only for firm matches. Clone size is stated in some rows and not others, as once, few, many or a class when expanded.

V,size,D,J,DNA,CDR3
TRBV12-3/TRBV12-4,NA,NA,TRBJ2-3,TGTGCCAGCAGCCATGGAATCTCAGATACGCAGTATTTT,CASSHGISDTQYF
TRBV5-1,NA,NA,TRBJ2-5,TGCGCCAGCAGCACCAGTAGAGGCGAGACCCAGTACTTC,CASSTSRGETQYF
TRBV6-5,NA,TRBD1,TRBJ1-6,TGTGCCAGCAGTTATTCAGGACAGGGCTTTAATTCACCCCTCCACTTT,CASSYSGQGFNSPLHF
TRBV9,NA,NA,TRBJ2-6,TGTGCCAGCAGCGTAGGAGGGGCCGGCGGGGCCAACGTCCTGACTTTC,CASSVGGAGGANVLTF
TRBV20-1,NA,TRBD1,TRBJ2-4,TGCAGTGGCCGGGACAGGCACTTTCAGTACTTC,CSGRDRHFQYF
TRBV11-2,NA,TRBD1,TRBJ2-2,TGTGCCAGCAGCGCAGCCGGGACAGTGAGGACCGGGGAGCTGTTTTTT,CASSAAGTVRTGELFF
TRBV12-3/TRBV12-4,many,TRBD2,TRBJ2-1,TGTGCCAGCAGTCCTAGCGGGAGTCGTGAGCAGTTCTTC,CASSPSGSREQFF
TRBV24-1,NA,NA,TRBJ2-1,TGTGCCACCAGTGACTCCGGACTGAAGCTCGAAAATGAGCAGTTCTTC,CATSDSGLKLENEQFF
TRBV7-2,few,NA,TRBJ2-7,TGTGCCAGCAGCTTATTCCGGGGGAGACGCGGGGACTACGAGCAGTACTTC,CASSLFRGRRGDYEQYF
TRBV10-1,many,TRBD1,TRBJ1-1,TGCGCCAGCAGTGGGACAGGAACGAACACTGAAGCTTTCTTT,CASSGTGTNTEAFF
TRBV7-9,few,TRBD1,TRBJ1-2,TGTGCCACCCCCCGGGGGGGACAGGTCAACTATGGCTACACCTTC,CATPRGGQVNYGYTF
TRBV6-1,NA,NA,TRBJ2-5,TGTGCCAGCCTAGGACCGAACCAAGAGACCCAGTACTTC,CASLGPNQETQYF
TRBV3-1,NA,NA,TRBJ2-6,TGTGCCACCAGCCGGTGGGGGGCCGATTCCAACTCTGGGGCCAACGTCCTGACTTTC,CATSRWGADSNSGANVLTF
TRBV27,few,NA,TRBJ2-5,TGTGCCAGCAGTGCCTCCGGGGTCGCGGCGGGGGAGACCCAGTACTTC,CASSASGVAAGETQYF
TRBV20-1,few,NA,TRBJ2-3,TGCAGTGCTAGAGATGGCGGGAAAACAGATACGCAGTATTTT,CSARDGGKTDTQYF
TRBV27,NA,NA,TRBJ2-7,TGTGCCAGCAGTTTGGCCAACGGGGCCGAGCAGTACTTC,CASSLANGAEQYF
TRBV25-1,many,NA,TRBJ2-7,TGTGCCAGCAGCCGGGACTCACGCTACGAGCAGTACTTC,CASSRDSRYEQYF
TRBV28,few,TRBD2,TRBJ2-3,TGTGCCACCAAGACTAGCGGGAGCCCAGATACGCAGTATTTT,CATKTSGSPDTQYF
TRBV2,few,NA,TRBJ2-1,TGTGCCAGCAGGGCCGTCCCCGGCGGGTTCTTC,CASRAVPGGFF
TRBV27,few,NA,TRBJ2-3,TGTGCCAGCAGTATTTACCTAGCGGATACGCAGTATTTT,CASSIYLADTQYF
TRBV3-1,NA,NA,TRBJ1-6,TGTGCCAGCAGCCAACCAGGTTCAGAGCGGGCGGATTCACCCCTCCACTTT,CASSQPGSERADSPLHF
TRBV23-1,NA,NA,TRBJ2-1,TGCGCCAGCAGTCAAGACAGGAAGAGTTACAATGAGCAGTTCTTC,CASSQDRKSYNEQFF
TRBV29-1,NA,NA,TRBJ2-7,TGCAGCGCTAAAGGACAGTATTCTTACGAGCAGTACTTC,CSAKGQYSYEQYF
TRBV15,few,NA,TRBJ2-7,TGTGCCACCAGCAGGGAGTTTGGTGGAGTCGGGCAGTACTTC,CATSREFGGVGQYF
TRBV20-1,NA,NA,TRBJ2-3,TGCAGTGCCCCCGGCCTTGGCAATACGCAGTATTTT,CSAPGLGNTQYF
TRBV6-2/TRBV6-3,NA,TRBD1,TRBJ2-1,TGTGCCAGCGCGCGACGGCAGGGGGCCTACAATGAGCAGTTCTTC,CASARRQGAYNEQFF
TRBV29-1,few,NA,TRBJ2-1,TGCAGCGTTAAAGGACTCTTATACAATGAGCAGTTCTTC,CSVKGLLYNEQFF
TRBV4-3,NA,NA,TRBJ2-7,TGCGCCAGCAGCCTAAAGGGGGGGGGCGAGCAGTACTTC,CASSLKGGGEQYF
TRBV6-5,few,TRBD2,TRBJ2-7,TGTGCCAGCAGTTACAGCGGGAGTGTCTCCTACGAGCAGTACTTC,CASSYSGSVSYEQYF
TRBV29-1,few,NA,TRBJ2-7,TGCAGCGTTGAAATAGGGACCTACGAGCAGTACTTC,CSVEIGTYEQYF
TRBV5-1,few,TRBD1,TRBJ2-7,TGCGCCAGCAGCACGGTAGGGGGCAACTACGAGCAGTACTTC,CASSTVGGNYEQYF
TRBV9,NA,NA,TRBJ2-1,TGTGCCAGCAGCGTAGTAGTTCAAGGGGGAAATGAGCAGTTCTTC,CASSVVVQGGNEQFF
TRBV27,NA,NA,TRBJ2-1,TGTGCCAGCAGTTTTTTGAGGGGGTCTGAGCAGTTCTTC,CASSFLRGSEQFF
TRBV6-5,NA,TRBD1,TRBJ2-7,TGTGCCAGCAGTTACTCGGGGACAGGCTACGAGCAGTACTTC,CASSYSGTGYEQYF
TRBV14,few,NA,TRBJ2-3,TGTGCCAGCAAGCCCCGACAGGCCAGCACAGATACGCAGTATTTT,CASKPRQASTDTQYF
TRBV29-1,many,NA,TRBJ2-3,TGCAGCGTTGGAGTCGGCACAGATACGCAGTATTTT,CSVGVGTDTQYF
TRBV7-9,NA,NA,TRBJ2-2,TGTGCCACAGAAAGGGGGACCGGGGAGCTGTTTTTT,CATERGTGELFF
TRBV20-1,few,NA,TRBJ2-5,TGCAGTGCCCCTTTTGGAGGCCAAGAGACCCAGTACTTC,CSAPFGGQETQYF
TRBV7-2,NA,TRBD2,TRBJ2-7,TGTGCCAGCAGCCCACGGACTAGCGCCAACTACGAGCAGTACTTC,CASSPRTSANYEQYF
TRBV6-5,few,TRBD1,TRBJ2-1,TGTGCCAGCAGTTACTCCCAGGGGGCCTACAATGAGCAGTTCTTC,CASSYSQGAYNEQFF
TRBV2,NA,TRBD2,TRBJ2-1,TGTGCCTCCCAGGGACTAGCGGGACGCAATGAGCAGTTCTTC,CASQGLAGRNEQFF
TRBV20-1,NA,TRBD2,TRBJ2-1,TGCAGTGCTAGATTAGGGACTAAGCCTTTCTTC,CSARLGTKPFF
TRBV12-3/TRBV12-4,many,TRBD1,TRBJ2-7,TGTGCCAGCAGTCCCGGGACAGGGGGCTCCTACGAGCAGTACTTC,CASSPGTGGSYEQYF
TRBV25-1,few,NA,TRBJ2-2,TGTGCCAGCAGTGAATATCGACAAAACGGGGAGCTGTTTTTT,CASSEYRQNGELFF
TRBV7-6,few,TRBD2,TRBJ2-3,TGTGCCAGCAGCCAAACTAGCGGGAGTTCAGATACGCAGTATTTT,CASSQTSGSSDTQYF